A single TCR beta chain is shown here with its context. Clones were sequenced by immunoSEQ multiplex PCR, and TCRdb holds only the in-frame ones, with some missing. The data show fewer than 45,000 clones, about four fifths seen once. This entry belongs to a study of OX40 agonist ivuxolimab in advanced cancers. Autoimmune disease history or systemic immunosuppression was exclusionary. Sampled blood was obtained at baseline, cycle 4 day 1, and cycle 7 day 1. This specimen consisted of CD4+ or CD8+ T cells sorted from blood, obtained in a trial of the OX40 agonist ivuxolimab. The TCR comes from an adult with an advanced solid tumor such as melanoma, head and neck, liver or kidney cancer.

The CDR3 coding sequence is TGTGCCAGTAGGGATGGGGCTAGCGGGGGCTACGAGCAGTACTTC. Translation: CASRDGASGGYEQYF. V is TRBV19 and J is TRBJ2-7, with 10 bases identical to TRBD2. CDR3 size: 15 residues. Losses at the gene ends were 6 bases for V and 3 bases for J; bases not matched to a gene: 8. Germline CDR1 and CDR2: LNHDA and SQIVND (reference sequence).